The 13 T cell receptor beta chains reported below all come from one sample, sequenced in a study of blood T cell repertoires in COVID-19 (dated by TCRdb to 2020 to 2021). The protocol used for the library was the immunoSEQ multiplex PCR assay. The immuneACCESS repertoire file appears here via TCRdb, limited to in-frame rearrangements. These files lack a portion of the clones; in checked studies, under half of the deficit traces to unresolved V genes, and the cause of the others is not known. This sample gives approximately 90,000 clones in total; roughly 84% of them show up just once. The ten top clones hold approximately 31% of the sample. The material sequenced was peripheral blood. These receptors originate from a woman older than 75 with active or convalescent COVID-19.

The chain combines TRBV2 with TRBJ1-5; tentatively, D is TRBD1 (5 bases). The CDR3 extends over 14 amino acids. Germline V gene data show CDR1 as SNHLY and CDR2 as FYNNEI. The V and J ends lost 6 bases and 0 bases respectively, with 9 bases between them. Here the CDR3 reads CASREGYSNQPQHF. CDR3 nucleotides: TGTGCCAGCAGGGAGGGGTATAGCAATCAGCCCCAGCATTTT.

The chain is built from TRBV5-1 and TRBJ2-1; 7 nucleotides align to TRBD1. The germline CDR1 and CDR2 sequences are SGHRS and YFSETQ. The CDR3 has 14 residues. The junction had 4 bases not matched to a gene; V was cut back by 4 bases and J by 3 bases. CDR3 DNA: TGCGCCAGCAGCGGGTACAGGGGCTACAATGAGCAGTTCTTC. The encoded protein is CASSGYRGYNEQFF.

This chain links TRBV19 with TRBJ2-3; 8 bases map to TRBD2. The trim removed 3 bases at V and 4 bases at J, leaving 9 bases unmatched. This CDR3 region has 16 residues. Germline V gives CDR1 LNHDA, CDR2 SQIVND (reference sequence). This CDR3 reads CASSIRGGGQADTQYF. The CDR3, as DNA: TGTGCCAGTAGTATCCGAGGCGGGGGGCAGGCAGATACGCAGTATTTT. Drawing the rest from reference TRBV19 and TRBJ2-3, the complete variable domain is DGGITQSPKYLFRKEGQNVTLSCEQNLNHDAMYWYRQDPGQGLRLIYYSQIVNDFQKGDIAEGYSVSREKKESFPLTVTSAQKNPTAFYLCASSIRGGGQADTQYFGPGTRLTVL.

The chain joins TRBV28 to TRBJ1-4; possible D gene TRBD1, 6 bases. V was pared by 5 bases and J by 8 bases, with 15 bases between. The V gene's germline CDR1 is MDHEN and CDR2 SYDVKM. The CDR3 is 14 amino acids. CDR3 DNA: TGTGCCAGCAGTCCCGGGGGGGCGCGAGAAAAACTGTTTTTT. It translates to CASSPGGAREKLFF.

This chain links TRBV19 with TRBJ1-6, with 8 bases matching TRBD1. The CDR3 contains 15 residues. The ends lost 7 bases at V and 5 bases at J; junction bases unmatched: 7. Germline CDR1 LNHDA, CDR2 SQIVND (reference sequence). The CDR3 DNA reads TGTGCCAGTACGAAGGACAGGGAAAATAATTCACCCCTCCACTTT. It translates to CASTKDRENNSPLHF.

This clone was observed a single time. The CDR3 spells CAISEFLEIRGGEAFF. As DNA, the CDR3 is TGTGCCATCAGTGAGTTTTTAGAGATCAGGGGTGGTGAAGCTTTCTTT. V gene TRBV10-3 combines with J gene TRBJ1-1; TRBD1 is a possible D gene (6 bases). The CDR3 is made up of 16 amino acids. The germline V and J ends were trimmed by 1 base and 7 bases, with 19 bases remaining between them. Germline assignment: CDR1 ENHRY and CDR2 SYGVKD.

The chain employs TRBV19 and TRBJ1-5; 8 bases line up with TRBD1. Germline CDR1 and CDR2: LNHDA and SQIVND (reference sequence). The CDR3 extends over 16 amino acids. The V and J ends lost 5 bases and 7 bases, in that order; junction bases with no gene match: 13. CDR3 in DNA: TGTGCCAGTAGTCCTACCGGGGCCAGGGGGCACCAGCCCCAGCATTTT. Its translation is CASSPTGARGHQPQHF.

The chain carries TRBV18 and TRBJ1-1; TRBD1 aligns across 9 bases. Trimming removed 3 bases from V and 3 bases from J; junction bases left unmatched: 5. The V gene's germline CDR1 is KGHSH and CDR2 LQKENI. The CDR3 is made up of 15 amino acids. The CDR3 nucleotides read TGTGCCAGCTCACCCCGGGACAGGGTAGACACTGAAGCTTTCTTT. Translated: CASSPRDRVDTEAFF.

In this sample, this clone turned up once. Written as DNA, the CDR3 is TGCGCCAGCGGACTGAGCGGGAGTACAGATACGCAGTATTTT. Amino acid sequence: CASGLSGSTDTQYF. V is TRBV5-1 and J is TRBJ2-3; TRBD2 matches at 8 bases. This CDR3 region has 14 residues. The junction had 7 bases not matched to a gene; V was cut back by 7 bases and J by 3 bases. Per the germline V gene, CDR1 is SGHRS and CDR2 is YFSETQ.

The CDR3 loop reads CASSLRRQFNYGYTF. Written as DNA, the CDR3 is TGTGCCAGCAGTTTAAGGAGACAGTTTAACTATGGCTACACCTTC. The V gene is TRBV28, the J gene TRBJ1-2; the D gene is possibly TRBD1 (5 bases). Trimming cost V 2 bases and J 1 base, with 11 bases left between them. Germline values: CDR1 MDHEN, CDR2 SYDVKM. This CDR3 comprises 15 residues.

The chain combines TRBV5-8 with TRBJ1-5; D gene uncertain. Per germline, CDR1 SGHTS and CDR2 YDEGEE. CDR3 length equals 16 residues. Trimming left V 0 bases short and J 4 bases short, with 14 bases between. CDR3 sequence reads: CASSLVGGLGNQPQHF. CDR3 in DNA: TGTGCCAGCAGCTTGGTCGGAGGGTTAGGGAATCAGCCCCAGCATTTT.

The rearrangement joins TRBV7-3 to TRBJ2-3; a weak D match, TRBD1 (6 bases). The V gene's germline CDR1 is SGHTA and CDR2 FQGTGA. The CDR3 extends over 14 amino acids. V was cut by 5 bases and J by 2 bases, with 11 bases left in between. CDR3 sequence reads: CASSQDRNTDTQYF. CDR3 DNA sequence: TGTGCCAGCAGCCAAGACAGGAACACAGATACGCAGTATTTT.

The J gene is TRBJ2-3, the V gene TRBV5-4, with D uncertain. Germline V gene lookup returns CDR1 SGHNT and CDR2 YYREEE (reference sequence). This CDR3 spans 15 amino acids. With 4 bases removed from V and 0 bases from J, the gap between germline ends came to 12 bases. CDR3 nucleotides: TGTGCCAGCAGCCCCCAGGCGTCTAGCACAGATACGCAGTATTTT. Protein product: CASSPQASSTDTQYF.